The 26 T cell receptor beta chains given below trace back to one sample, sequenced in a study of shared clonotypes between healthy human individuals. The protocol was immunoSEQ multiplex PCR, while the TCRdb copy is restricted to in-frame clones and leaves out a portion. The sample consists of about 490,000 clones, around 80% of them appearing once. The specimen was PBMCs. These receptor sequences come from a middle-aged woman in good health. Some clones in this sample may be carry-over from other donors' samples.

V gene TRBV27 combines with J gene TRBJ2-1; D may be TRBD2 (6 bases). This CDR3 has 16 residues. Between the trimmed V and J ends, which lost 6 bases and 1 base, there was a span of 16 bases. Germline CDR1 reads MNHEY; CDR2 reads SMNVEV (reference sequence). CDR3 nucleotide sequence: TGTGCCAGCAGCCCCATCTGGCGGGGATCCTACAATGAGCAGTTCTTC. Protein: CASSPIWRGSYNEQFF.

This clone was detected once. The chain combines TRBV5-1 with TRBJ2-3; weak D call: TRBD2 (5 bases). V was shortened by 0 bases and J by 3 bases, with 17 bases between the two germline ends. CDR3 length: 17 amino acids. Germline V gene sequence: CDR1 SGHRS, CDR2 YFSETQ. CDR3 nucleotide sequence: TGCGCCAGCAGCTTGGCCGTGGCGAACCCGGGAACAGATACGCAGTATTTT. This gives the protein CASSLAVANPGTDTQYF.

The chain uses TRBV14 and TRBJ2-5; a weak D match, TRBD2 (5 bases). CDR1 is SGHDN, CDR2 FVKESK, per germline. V was clipped by 4 bases and J by 4 bases, with 19 bases between them. This CDR3 region has 16 residues. CDR3 DNA sequence: TGTGCCAGCAGCCGCCCGGCCCCGGGATGGGGAGAGACCCAGTACTTC. Its protein product is CASSRPAPGWGETQYF.

The rearrangement joins TRBV30 to TRBJ2-5; D is possibly TRBD1 (6 bases). The germline CDR1 and CDR2 sequences are GTSNPN and SVGIG (reference sequence). The CDR3 spans 16 residues. Trimming took off 3 bases at V and 2 bases at J, with 19 bases between the two ends. CDR3 protein: CAWSPLGALSQETQYF. In DNA form, the CDR3 reads TGTGCCTGGAGCCCCCTGGGGGCACTTTCACAAGAGACCCAGTACTTC.

Details on this clone: The sample contains more than one DNA sequence encoding this CDR3. The chain is built from TRBV28 and TRBJ1-2; D is unresolved. V was cut by 5 bases and J by 2 bases, with 12 bases left in between. The CDR3 runs 14 residues. Germline CDR1 MDHEN, CDR2 SYDVKM. The CDR3 DNA reads TGTGCCAGCAGTCCCCCTGGAGTAAACTATGGCTACACCTTC. It is translated as CASSPPGVNYGYTF.

This clone was found a few times. The chain recombines TRBV19 with TRBJ2-2, with 10 positions matching TRBD1. The CDR3 covers 15 residues. Germline values: CDR1 LNHDA, CDR2 SQIVND (reference sequence). V shed 6 bases and J 6 bases; nucleotides not matched to a gene: 7. The CDR3 DNA follows: TGTGCCAGTAGCCCTGGGACAGGGGCCGCCGGGGAGCTGTTTTTT. It codes for CASSPGTGAAGELFF.

This chain connects TRBV5-1 to TRBJ2-2, with TRBD1 identical over 9 bases. Germline assignment: CDR1 SGHRS and CDR2 YFSETQ. The V gene end was trimmed by 3 bases and the J gene end by 5 bases; junction bases not matched to a gene: 5. There are 15 residues in the CDR3. The CDR3 coding sequence is TGCGCCAGCAGCTGGGACAGGGTTGATACCGGGGAGCTGTTTTTT. This gives the protein CASSWDRVDTGELFF.

A remark on this clone: This may come from a read error, since a much larger clone is one base off. This chain connects TRBV28 to TRBJ2-7; D call uncertain. CDR3 size: 11 residues. Germline CDR1 MDHEN, CDR2 SYDVKM. V was pared by 5 bases and J by 4 bases, with 6 bases between. CDR3 residues: CASSQRYEQYF. CDR3 nucleotides: TGTGCCAGCAGTCAACGATACGAGCAGTACTTC.

The chain joins TRBV2 to TRBJ2-7; 8 bases are a match to TRBD2. Trimming removed 4 bases from V and 6 bases from J; junction bases left unmatched: 11. The CDR3 length is 15 residues. CDR1 and CDR2 from the germline V gene are SNHLY and FYNNEI. The CDR3, as DNA: TGTGCCAGCAGTGTAGAGGAAGCGGGAGTAAGCGAGCAGTACTTC. Residues: CASSVEEAGVSEQYF.

This clone was seen ten or more times. At the DNA level, this CDR3 is encoded by other sequences in the same sample as well. The chain uses TRBV9 and TRBJ1-4, with D perhaps TRBD1 (5 bases). V lost 0 bases and J lost 8, with 8 bases in between. Germline V lookup: CDR1 SGDLS, CDR2 YYNGEE. The CDR3 extends over 13 amino acids. CDR3 sequence (DNA): TGTGCCAGCAGCGTAGTCTCAGGGGAAAAACTGTTTTTT. This gives the protein CASSVVSGEKLFF.

This sequence joins TRBV28 and TRBJ2-5, with 7 bases fitting TRBD2. The J call may not be correct, given that the DNA end is closer to TRBJ2-7. The CDR3 length is 15 residues. Germline V gene data show CDR1 as MDHEN and CDR2 as SYDVKM. CDR3 nucleotide sequence: TGTGCCAGCAGCGGACTAGGATGGGTTTCCTACGAGCAGTACTTC. It codes for CASSGLGWVSYEQYF.

This clone was recorded a few times. In the same sample, other DNA sequences code for this CDR3. The chain joins TRBV11-3 to TRBJ2-3, with 8 bases matching TRBD1. CDR3 length equals 14 residues. Germline CDR1 is SGHNT and CDR2 is YENEEA. Trimming cost V 1 base and J 9 bases; bases outside gene matches: 6. The CDR3 DNA is TGTGCCAGCAGCTTAGGGGGGACAGGCGACACGCAGTATTTT. The encoded protein is CASSLGGTGDTQYF.

V is TRBV4-3 and J is TRBJ2-7; 13 bases fit TRBD2. The CDR3 sequence is 16 residues long. Germline values: CDR1 LGHNA, CDR2 YSLEER. With 4 bases clipped from V and 2 bases from J, the junction kept 5 bases outside the gene matches. CDR3 sequence reads: CASSPGLAGAAYEQYF. The CDR3 region has the DNA TGCGCCAGCAGCCCAGGACTAGCGGGAGCCGCCTACGAGCAGTACTTC.

V is TRBV29-1 and J is TRBJ1-2, with 7 positions matching TRBD1. This CDR3 region has 11 residues. Germline lookup yields CDR1 SQVTM and CDR2 ANQGSEA. V was clipped by 7 bases and J by 6 bases; unmatched bases: 5. As DNA, the CDR3 is TGCAGCGGGGGAGGGGGCGATGGCTACACCTTC. Translation: CSGGGGDGYTF.

The rearrangement links TRBV5-1 to TRBJ2-1; unclear D gene. The CDR3 is 15 residues long. Germline loops: CDR1 SGHRS, CDR2 YFSETQ. Trimming left V 0 bases short and J 0 bases short, with 7 bases between. Written as DNA, the CDR3 is TGCGCCAGCAGCTTGGACCGCCCCTCCTACAATGAGCAGTTCTTC. It specifies CASSLDRPSYNEQFF.

This chain uses TRBV28 with TRBJ2-4; D gene ambiguous. CDR1 and CDR2 from the germline V gene are MDHEN and SYDVKM. The CDR3 contains 15 residues. The V and J ends lost 6 bases and 0 bases respectively, with 12 bases between them. The CDR3 DNA sequence: TGTGCCAGCAGCCCACAGTCAATAGCCAAAAACATTCAGTACTTC. Its protein is CASSPQSIAKNIQYF.

V usage is TRBV5-1 and J usage is TRBJ2-1; 9 bases are shared with TRBD1. Germline CDR1 is SGHRS and CDR2 is YFSETQ. The CDR3 runs 18 residues. The ends lost 4 bases at V and 7 bases at J; junction bases unmatched: 18. The CDR3 spells CASSTGGLTGRQGNEQFF. The CDR3 region has the DNA TGCGCCAGCAGCACAGGGGGCTTGACGGGAAGACAAGGTAATGAGCAGTTCTTC.

This clone appeared once. This chain links TRBV27 with TRBJ2-7; D perhaps matches TRBD1 (6 bases). Germline V lookup: CDR1 MNHEY, CDR2 SMNVEV (reference sequence). The CDR3 covers 15 residues. Trimming took 5 bases from V and 9 from J, leaving 23 bases between them. The CDR3 DNA reads TGTGCCAGCAGTACACCGGGACAACCCGGCTTGGGGCAGTACTTC. Encoded protein: CASSTPGQPGLGQYF.

The table lists this clone with a few counts. The chain is built from TRBV4-2 and TRBJ2-3, with 15 bases lining up with TRBD2. CDR1 LGHNA and CDR2 YNFKEQ come from the germline V gene. CDR3 length: 20 amino acids. J gave up 1 base and V 1 base, and 9 bases lay outside the gene matches. This CDR3 reads CASSQAQGLAGGPGTDTQYF. The CDR3 DNA is TGTGCCAGCAGCCAAGCCCAAGGACTAGCGGGAGGGCCTGGCACAGATACGCAGTATTTT.

The sample holds one count of this clone. V usage is TRBV29-1 and J usage is TRBJ2-4, with 10 bases lining up with TRBD1. This CDR3 contains 14 residues. Germline values: CDR1 SQVTM, CDR2 ANQGSEA. V lost 4 bases and J lost 2; bases outside the gene matches: 2. The CDR3 DNA reads as TGCAGCGTTGTGGGACAGGGGACCAAAAACATTCAGTACTTC. Translated: CSVVGQGTKNIQYF.

V usage is TRBV19 and J usage is TRBJ2-7; D is undetermined. The CDR3 runs to 14 residues. Germline V gene sequence: CDR1 LNHDA, CDR2 SQIVND (reference sequence). V was trimmed by 6 bases and J by 3 bases, leaving 15 bases between them. The DNA for the CDR3 is TGTGCCAGTAGCTCTCCCGGACGCAACTACGAGCAGTACTTC. As protein: CASSSPGRNYEQYF.

V usage is TRBV7-7 and J usage is TRBJ2-1; D gene unclear. Germline CDR1 reads SSHAT; CDR2 reads FNYEAQ (reference sequence). The ends were cut back, 5 bases at V and 9 bases at J, with 14 bases in the middle. CDR3 length: 13 residues. The CDR3 protein is CASSRSIVAEQFF. CDR3 DNA sequence: TGTGCCAGCAGCCGATCGATAGTTGCTGAGCAGTTCTTC.

Comments on this clone: Just one base apart from a much larger clone, this may be a read error. This CDR3 is also generated by other DNA sequences in the sample. The chain joins TRBV28 to TRBJ2-5, with D uncertain. From germline, CDR1 is MDHEN and CDR2 SYDVKM. The CDR3 is 14 residues long. The V end lost 2 bases, the J end lost 0 bases, and 7 bases lay between the germline ends. CDR3 nucleotide sequence: TGTGCCAGCAGTTTAGCAGAGTACCAAGAGACCCAGTACTTC. It encodes CASSLAEYQETQYF.

CDR3 amino acids: CASSEMSFRNVDHGYTF. CDR3 nucleotide sequence: TGTGCCAGCAGTGAGATGTCATTTCGGAACGTCGACCATGGCTACACCTTC. The chain combines TRBV11-2 with TRBJ1-2, with D unresolved. The CDR3 extends over 17 amino acids. V gave up 6 bases and J gave up 6 bases, with 26 bases separating them. Germline V gene data show CDR1 as SGHAT and CDR2 as FQNNGV.

This clone was picked up one time. The gene calls are TRBV5-4 and TRBJ2-1; 8 bases match TRBD1. The CDR3 loop spans 18 amino acids. Per germline, CDR1 SGHNT and CDR2 YYREEE (reference sequence). The trim removed 5 bases at V and 5 bases at J, leaving 18 bases unmatched. Written as DNA, the CDR3 is TGTGCCAGCAGTCCAGGGGGCGCATGGCTAGCAGAAGACAATGAGCAGTTCTTC. Encoded protein: CASSPGGAWLAEDNEQFF.

The chain is built from TRBV5-4 and TRBJ1-2, with 8 bases that match TRBD1. The CDR3 spans 15 residues. The ends lost 4 bases at V and 3 bases at J; junction bases unmatched: 8. Germline V gene lookup returns CDR1 SGHNT and CDR2 YYREEE (reference sequence). CDR3 sequence: CASSPPTGEHYGYTF. For the CDR3, the DNA is TGTGCCAGCAGCCCCCCGACAGGGGAGCACTATGGCTACACCTTC.